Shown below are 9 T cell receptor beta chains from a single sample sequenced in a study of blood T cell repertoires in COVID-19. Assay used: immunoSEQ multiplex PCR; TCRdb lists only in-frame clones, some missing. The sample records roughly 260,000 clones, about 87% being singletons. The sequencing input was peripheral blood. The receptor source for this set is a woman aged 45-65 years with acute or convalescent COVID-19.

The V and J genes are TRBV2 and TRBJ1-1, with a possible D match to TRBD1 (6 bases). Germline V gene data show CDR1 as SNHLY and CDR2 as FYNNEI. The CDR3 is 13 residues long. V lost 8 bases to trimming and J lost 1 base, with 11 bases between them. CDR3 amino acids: CASGPDRNTEAFF. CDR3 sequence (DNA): TGTGCCAGCGGACCGGACAGGAACACTGAAGCTTTCTTT.

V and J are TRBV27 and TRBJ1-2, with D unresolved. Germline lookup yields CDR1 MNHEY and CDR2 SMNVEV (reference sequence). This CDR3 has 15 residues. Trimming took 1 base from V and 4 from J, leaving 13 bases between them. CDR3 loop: CASSLLAGWIYGYTF. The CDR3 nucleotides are TGTGCCAGCAGTTTATTGGCGGGGTGGATCTATGGCTACACCTTC.

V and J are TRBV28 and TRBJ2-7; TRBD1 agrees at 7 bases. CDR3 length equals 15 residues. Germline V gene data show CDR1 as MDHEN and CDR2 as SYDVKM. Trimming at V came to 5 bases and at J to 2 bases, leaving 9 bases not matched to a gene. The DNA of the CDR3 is TGTGCCAGCAGTCCACAGGGGCCTGTAGCCTACGAGCAGTACTTC. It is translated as CASSPQGPVAYEQYF.

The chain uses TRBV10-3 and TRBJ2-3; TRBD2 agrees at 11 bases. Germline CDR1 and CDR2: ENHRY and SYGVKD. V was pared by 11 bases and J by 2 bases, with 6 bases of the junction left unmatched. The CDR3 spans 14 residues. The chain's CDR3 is CASALAGDTDTQYF. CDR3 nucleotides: TGTGCCTCGGCACTAGCGGGAGACACAGATACGCAGTATTTT.

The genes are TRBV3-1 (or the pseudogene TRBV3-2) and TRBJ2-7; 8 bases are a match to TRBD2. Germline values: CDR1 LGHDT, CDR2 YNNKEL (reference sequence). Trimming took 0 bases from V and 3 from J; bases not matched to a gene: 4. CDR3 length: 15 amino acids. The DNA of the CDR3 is TGTGCCAGCAGCCAAGACACTAGCGGCTACTACGAGCAGTACTTC. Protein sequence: CASSQDTSGYYEQYF.

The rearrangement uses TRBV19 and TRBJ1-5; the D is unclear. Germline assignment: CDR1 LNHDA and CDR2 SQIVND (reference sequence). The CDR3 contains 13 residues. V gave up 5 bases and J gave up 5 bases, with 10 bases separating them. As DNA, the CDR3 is TGTGCCAGTAGTTTACATAAAGATCAGCCCCAGCATTTT. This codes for CASSLHKDQPQHF.

The CDR3 region is CASSPDTQETQYF. DNA of the CDR3: TGTGCCAGCAGCCCGGACACCCAAGAGACCCAGTACTTC. The V gene is TRBV7-3, the J gene TRBJ2-5; possible D gene TRBD1, 5 bases. The V gene's germline CDR1 is SGHTA and CDR2 FQGTGA. Deletions cut 5 bases from V and 1 base from J, with 8 bases between. This CDR3 is built from 13 residues.

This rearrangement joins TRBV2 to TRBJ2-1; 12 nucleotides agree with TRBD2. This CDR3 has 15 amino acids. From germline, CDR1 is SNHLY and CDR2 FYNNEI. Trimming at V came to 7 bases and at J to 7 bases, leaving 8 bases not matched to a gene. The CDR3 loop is CASNRLAGVANEQFF. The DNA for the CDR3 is TGTGCCAGCAATCGACTAGCGGGAGTAGCAAATGAGCAGTTCTTC.

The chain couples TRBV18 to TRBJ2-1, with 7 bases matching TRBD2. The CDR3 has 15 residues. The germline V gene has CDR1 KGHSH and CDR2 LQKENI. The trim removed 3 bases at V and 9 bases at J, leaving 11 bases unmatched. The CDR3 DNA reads TGTGCCAGCTCACCCTTCGAGGGAGGGTTAAGTGAGCAGTTCTTC. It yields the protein CASSPFEGGLSEQFF.